The T cell receptor beta chain described here comes from a study of Ad26.COV2.S vaccination and SARS-CoV-2 variants. Across the study: Ad26.COV2.S arm of COV1001 included the donor.

The treatment: 15 to 20 received Ad26.COV2.S at low or high dose, single or two shots; roughly five received placebo; per-sample allocation not given. On day 63 after the first injection, vaccine and placebo recipients gave samples. Study-level points and caveats: Spike-specific TCR breadth was greater in vaccine than placebo recipients.

The germline CDR1 and CDR2 sequences are LNHDA and SQIVND (reference sequence). This CDR3 has 16 amino acids. Trimming removed 6 bases at V and 1 base at J, with 18 bases between. The data were produced by immunoSEQ multiplex PCR, yet TCRdb's version contains in-frame clones alone and is incomplete. The sample holds roughly 300,000 clones, less than 90% seen once. Details on this clone: Antigen specificity is unknown.

The chain is built from TRBV19 and TRBJ1-1; tentative D call: TRBD1 (6 bases). This sequence originates from a person aged 18-60 years who received the Ad26.COV2.S COVID-19 vaccine or a placebo. The sequencing here drew on peripheral blood, taken in a trial of Ad26.COV2.S vaccine versus placebo. The CDR3: CASSGQPNLRNTEAFF. CDR3 DNA: TGTGCCAGTAGCGGACAGCCAAATCTCCGGAACACTGAAGCTTTCTTT.